The 7 T cell receptor beta chains below were found in one sample sequenced in a study of T cell clones after liver transplantation. Some clones are missing from TCRdb's copy, which holds only in-frame ones; the method was immunoSEQ multiplex PCR. Of fewer than 15,000 clones listed, around 74% are singletons. Sequences were derived from CD8+ T cells from blood, sampled at the 22-month timepoint. Receptors originate from a human patient who received a liver transplant. Some T cells may be provided by the graft donor.

The chain joins TRBV4-2 to TRBJ2-2, with D unresolved. CDR3 length: 14 amino acids. The V end was cut by 5 bases, the J end by 6 bases, with 13 bases between. The germline CDR1 and CDR2 sequences are LGHNA and YNFKEQ. CDR3 protein: CASSTLGTPGELFF. The CDR3 DNA is TGTGCCAGCAGCACCCTCGGTACACCCGGGGAGCTGTTTTTT.

With respect to this clone: At one boundary the junction diverges from the germline segment, which might be a read error. The CDR3 is CASSFWGVDTEAFF. For the CDR3, the DNA is TGTGCCAGCAGCTTTTGGGGAGTTGACACTGAAGCTTTCTTT. The chain is built from TRBV5-3 and TRBJ1-1; D unclear. TRBV5-3 is reported as an ORF; its role is uncertain. The CDR3 is made up of 14 amino acids.

This sequence joins TRBV6-5 and TRBJ1-6, with 7 bases identical to TRBD1. The germline V gene encodes CDR1 MNHEY and CDR2 SVGAGI. The CDR3 loop spans 14 amino acids. The trim removed 6 bases at V and 8 bases at J, leaving 7 bases unmatched. The CDR3 reads CASSKSGGYSPLHF. In DNA form, the CDR3 reads TGTGCCAGCAGCAAATCAGGGGGTTATTCACCCCTCCACTTT.

The rearrangement links TRBV4-3 to TRBJ2-1; 10 nucleotides match TRBD2. The J segment lost 5 bases and the V segment lost 3 bases, leaving 4 bases of the junction unmatched. This CDR3 contains 15 residues. Germline-derived CDR1 and CDR2 are LGHNA and YSLEER. In DNA, the CDR3 is TGCGCCAGCAGCCAGGGACTAGCGACACACAATGAGCAGTTCTTC. It is translated as CASSQGLATHNEQFF.

V usage is TRBV19 and J usage is TRBJ2-3; D unclear. This CDR3 is built from 14 residues. The ends were cut back, 6 bases at V and 2 bases at J, with 12 bases in the middle. Germline loops: CDR1 LNHDA, CDR2 SQIVND (reference sequence). The CDR3 is CASSSLTSTDTQYF. For the CDR3, the DNA is TGTGCCAGTAGCTCCCTTACGTCCACAGATACGCAGTATTTT. Combining the CDR3 with reference TRBV19 and TRBJ2-3 gives the whole variable domain DGGITQSPKYLFRKEGQNVTLSCEQNLNHDAMYWYRQDPGQGLRLIYYSQIVNDFQKGDIAEGYSVSREKKESFPLTVTSAQKNPTAFYLCASSSLTSTDTQYFGPGTRLTVL.

The J gene is TRBJ1-4, the V gene TRBV5-6; a weak D match, TRBD1 (5 bases). Trimming shortened V by 0 bases and J by 8 bases, and 14 bases separated the two germline ends. Germline-derived CDR1 and CDR2 are SGHDT and YYEEEE. The CDR3 totals 15 residues. The CDR3 sequence is CASSLDRRPSEKLFF. The CDR3 DNA reads TGTGCCAGCAGCTTGGACAGGAGGCCCTCGGAAAAACTGTTTTTT.

J is TRBJ2-3 and V is TRBV25-1; D is possibly TRBD2 (5 bases). Germline CDR1 reads MGHDK; CDR2 reads SYGVNS. The V gene lost 1 base and the J gene lost 5 bases, with 10 bases spanning the gap. CDR3 size: 14 residues. The CDR3 region is CASSESDGIDTQYF. The DNA of the CDR3 is TGTGCCAGCAGTGAATCGGACGGGATAGATACGCAGTATTTT.